The 27 T cell receptor beta chains given below trace back to one sample, sequenced in a study of T cell changes during pregnancy in multiple sclerosis. Profiled with immunoSEQ multiplex PCR; TCRdb holds only in-frame clones, not every one. In the table there are some 47,000 clones, roughly 90% of which are singletons. The sequencing here drew on peripheral blood, taken in the first trimester of pregnancy. These receptors were obtained from a female donor with multiple sclerosis, enrolled in a pregnancy study.

J is TRBJ1-1 and V is TRBV29-1; a possible D gene is TRBD1 (5 bases). Germline assignment: CDR1 SQVTM and CDR2 ANQGSEA. V lost 2 bases, J lost 2 bases, and 9 bases lay in between. The CDR3 is 13 amino acids. The CDR3, as DNA: TGCAGCGTTGAATCTCAGGGAAACACTGAAGCTTTCTTT. Translation gives CSVESQGNTEAFF.

This clone was seen many times. This chain joins TRBV4-3 and TRBJ1-2; the D gene is possibly TRBD1 (6 bases). This CDR3 comprises 14 residues. Trimming took off 2 bases at V and 4 bases at J, with 11 bases between the two ends. Germline V CDR1 and CDR2: LGHNA, YSLEER. The CDR3 region is CASSQSDRIYGYTF. As DNA, the CDR3 is TGCGCCAGCAGCCAAAGCGACAGGATCTATGGCTACACCTTC.

The CDR3 is CAWSVGFNEKLFF. CDR3 bases: TGTGCCTGGAGTGTCGGGTTTAATGAAAAACTGTTTTTT. The J gene is TRBJ1-4, the V gene TRBV30, with D hard to call. The germline V gene encodes CDR1 GTSNPN and CDR2 SVGIG (reference sequence). The CDR3 sequence is 13 residues long. Between the trimmed V and J ends, which lost 0 bases and 4 bases, there was a span of 6 bases.

This clone was observed a handful of times. Other DNA sequences in this specimen translate into the identical CDR3. The rearrangement uses TRBV7-3 and TRBJ1-1; the D gene is possibly TRBD1 (5 bases). In germline, CDR1 is SGHTA, CDR2 FQGTGA. Trimming took off 0 bases at V and 3 bases at J, with 8 bases between the two ends. The CDR3 loop spans 14 amino acids. The CDR3 region has the DNA TGTGCCAGCAGCTTAACGGGGGGTGACACTGAAGCTTTCTTT. Encoded protein: CASSLTGGDTEAFF.

The chain has TRBV18 and TRBJ1-1; no definite D call. From germline, CDR1 is KGHSH and CDR2 LQKENI. The CDR3 is 15 amino acids. Trimming took 3 bases from V and 0 from J, leaving 11 bases between them. CDR3 sequence reads: CASSPPGLLNTEAFF. CDR3 coding DNA: TGTGCCAGCTCACCGCCCGGACTTTTGAACACTGAAGCTTTCTTT.

The chain has TRBV6-5 and TRBJ2-7; 7 bases are a match to TRBD1. The V segment lost 2 bases and the J segment 4 bases; nucleotides outside the gene matches: 8. Looked up from germline, CDR1 is MNHEY and CDR2 is SVGAGI. The CDR3 has 15 amino acids. This chain's CDR3 is CASSYGTGEGYEQYF. The CDR3 DNA is TGTGCCAGCAGTTACGGAACAGGGGAAGGATACGAGCAGTACTTC.

J is TRBJ1-3 and V is TRBV21-1; the listed D gene, TRBD1, was not tested against the DNA. TRBV21-1 is given as a pseudogene. The CDR3 runs 14 residues. CDR3 nucleotide sequence: TGTGCCAGCGAGGAGGGGACAGGGGCCCACACCATATATTTT. It translates to CASEEGTGAHTIYF.

In its sample, this clone was seen once. This chain links TRBV12-5 with TRBJ2-1; D possibly corresponds to TRBD1 (5 bases). Trimming removed 1 base from V and 11 bases from J, with 9 bases in between. The CDR3 runs 12 residues. CDR1 and CDR2 (germline): LGHNT, FRNRAP. The CDR3 loop is CASGLGDSKQFF. CDR3 bases: TGTGCTAGTGGTTTGGGCGACAGTAAGCAGTTCTTC.

The rearrangement uses TRBV30 and TRBJ2-7; D is undetermined. CDR1 and CDR2 from the germline V gene are GTSNPN and SVGIG (reference sequence). V was pared by 2 bases and J by 7 bases, with 12 bases between. The CDR3 extends over 12 amino acids. CDR3 DNA: TGTGCCTGGAGTTCGACCCTCAGGGAGCAGTACTTC. This encodes CAWSSTLREQYF.

This clone was counted once. The chain carries TRBV15 and TRBJ2-6; D might be TRBD1 (6 bases). The ends were cut back, 4 bases at V and 2 bases at J, with 12 bases in the middle. Per the germline V gene, CDR1 is LNHNV and CDR2 is YYDKDF (reference sequence). There are 16 residues in the CDR3. The CDR3 nucleotides are TGTGCCACCAGCACCAACAGGGTTACTGGGGCCAACGTCCTGACTTTC. Encoded protein: CATSTNRVTGANVLTF. The variable domain in full, with the rest retrieved from reference TRBV15 and TRBJ2-6, is DAMVIQNPRYQVTQFGKPVTLSCSQTLNHNVMYWYQQKSSQAPKLLFHYYDKDFNNEADTPDNFQSRRPNTSFCFLDIRSPGLGDTAMYLCATSTNRVTGANVLTFGAGSRLTVL.

The V and J genes are TRBV7-9 and TRBJ1-1; D gene ambiguous. This CDR3 region has 13 residues. The V and J ends lost 2 bases and 11 bases respectively, with 15 bases between them. CDR1 and CDR2 from the germline V gene are SEHNR and FQNEAQ (reference sequence). CDR3 region: CASSLSPLEMAFF. CDR3 sequence (DNA): TGTGCCAGCAGCTTAAGCCCGCTAGAAATGGCTTTCTTT.

The sample holds one count of this clone. The V and J genes are TRBV9 and TRBJ2-2; the match to TRBD2 covers 9 bases. There are 16 residues in the CDR3. With 3 bases clipped from V and 7 bases from J, the junction kept 10 bases outside the gene matches. Germline lookup yields CDR1 SGDLS and CDR2 YYNGEE. Here the CDR3 reads CASSANAGGQGGELFF. The CDR3 DNA follows: TGTGCCAGCAGCGCCAACGCGGGGGGGCAAGGCGGGGAGCTGTTTTTT.

The chain is built from TRBV5-1 and TRBJ2-3; D is undetermined. CDR3 length equals 12 residues. CDR1 is SGHRS, CDR2 YFSETQ, per germline. V was trimmed by 5 bases and J by 3 bases, leaving 7 bases between them. The CDR3 bases are TGCGCCAGCAGGGCCGAAACAGATACGCAGTATTTT. It yields the protein CASRAETDTQYF. The full variable domain, its missing parts supplied by reference TRBV5-1 and TRBJ2-3, is KAGVTQTPRYLIKTRGQQVTLSCSPISGHRSVSWYQQTPGQGLQFLFEYFSETQRNKGNFPGRFSGRQFSNSRSEMNVSTLELGDSALYLCASRAETDTQYFGPGTRLTVL.

The chain links TRBV9 to TRBJ1-3; TRBD1 agrees at 8 bases. J gave up 3 bases and V 4 bases, and 15 bases lay outside the gene matches. This CDR3 spans 18 amino acids. CDR1 and CDR2 from the germline V gene are SGDLS and YYNGEE. The CDR3 DNA follows: TGTGCCAGCAGCCCCCGGCCGATTGGACAGGGAGGTGGAAACACCATATATTTT. Translated, it gives CASSPRPIGQGGGNTIYF.

The chain links TRBV28 to TRBJ1-1; D gene ambiguous. The V gene lost 5 bases and the J gene lost 1 base, with 14 bases spanning the gap. Germline loops: CDR1 MDHEN, CDR2 SYDVKM. CDR3 length equals 15 residues. This CDR3 is CASSPSSDWNTEAFF. Written as DNA, the CDR3 is TGTGCCAGCAGTCCCTCGTCGGACTGGAACACTGAAGCTTTCTTT.

V usage is TRBV5-1 and J usage is TRBJ2-7, with unresolved D. Trimming left V 8 bases short and J 5 bases short, with 14 bases between. This CDR3 is built from 12 residues. Germline lookup yields CDR1 SGHRS and CDR2 YFSETQ. CDR3 bases: TGCGCCAGAAACGAAGCGCCCCACGAGCAGTACTTC. As protein: CARNEAPHEQYF.

The V call is TRBV5-4, the J call TRBJ2-2; TRBD2 agrees at 8 bases. Germline V gives CDR1 SGHNT, CDR2 YYREEE (reference sequence). V was pared by 0 bases and J by 4 bases, with 8 bases of the junction left unmatched. This CDR3 comprises 17 residues. CDR3 in DNA: TGTGCCAGCAGCTTGGGGGAGGAGCGGGGGCGCACCGGGGAGCTGTTTTTT. It translates to CASSLGEERGRTGELFF.

V usage is TRBV5-1 and J usage is TRBJ2-7, with 9 positions matching TRBD1. V lost 3 bases to trimming and J lost 3 bases; unmatched junction nucleotides: 1. CDR1 and CDR2 (germline): SGHRS, YFSETQ. There are 13 residues in the CDR3. CDR3 nucleotides: TGCGCCAGCAGCTGGGGACAGGGCTACGAGCAGTACTTC. This gives the protein CASSWGQGYEQYF.

V gene TRBV28 combines with J gene TRBJ1-1; 7 bases map to TRBD1. This CDR3 has 19 residues. Germline V gene sequence: CDR1 MDHEN, CDR2 SYDVKM. V shed 1 base, J shed 0 bases, and the junction held 14 bases outside the gene matches. The DNA of the CDR3 is TGTGCCAGCAGTTTATCCACAACCCGGACAGGCTTGATGAACACTGAAGCTTTCTTT. Translation gives CASSLSTTRTGLMNTEAFF.

This chain uses TRBV5-1 with TRBJ2-6; possibly TRBD1 for D (5 bases). Per the germline V gene, CDR1 is SGHRS and CDR2 is YFSETQ. V lost 0 bases to trimming and J lost 4 bases, with 8 bases between them. CDR3 length: 15 residues. CDR3 sequence reads: CASSLEGIGANVLTF. In DNA, the CDR3 is TGCGCCAGCAGCTTGGAGGGGATCGGGGCCAACGTCCTGACTTTC.

The rearrangement uses TRBV18 and TRBJ1-5; D unresolved. Trimming removed 6 bases from V and 7 bases from J, with 13 bases in between. The CDR3 consists of 13 residues. Germline-derived CDR1 and CDR2 are KGHSH and LQKENI. Here the CDR3 reads CASSGGSVQPQHF. Here the CDR3 DNA reads TGTGCCAGCTCGGGAGGGTCTGTGCAGCCCCAGCATTTT. Full variable domain (remainder filled in from reference TRBV18 and TRBJ1-5): NAGVMQNPRHLVRRRGQEARLRCSPMKGHSHVYWYRQLPEEGLKFMVYLQKENIIDESGMPKERFSAEFPKEGPSILRIQQVVRGDSAAYFCASSGGSVQPQHFGDGTRLSIL.

The rearrangement uses TRBV4-1 and TRBJ2-3; D gene unclear. The germline gives CDR1 MGHRA, CDR2 YSYEKL. V was pared by 11 bases and J by 2 bases, with 8 bases between. The CDR3 extends over 11 amino acids. DNA of the CDR3: TGCGCCTCCGGTGCCACAGATACGCAGTATTTT. This encodes CASGATDTQYF.

This chain joins TRBV7-9 and TRBJ2-3, with D possibly TRBD1 on 6 matching bases. The CDR3 contains 16 residues. CDR1 is SEHNR, CDR2 FQNEAQ, per germline (reference sequence). Trimming pared 2 bases from V and 0 bases from J, leaving 12 bases between. CDR3 in DNA: TGTGCCAGCAGCTTAATGAGGGGGACCAGCACAGATACGCAGTATTTT. It specifies CASSLMRGTSTDTQYF.

The chain couples TRBV5-1 to TRBJ1-1; 8 bases map to TRBD1. CDR3 size: 14 residues. The germline gives CDR1 SGHRS, CDR2 YFSETQ. V shed 1 base, J shed 3 bases, and the junction held 2 bases outside the gene matches. For the CDR3, the DNA is TGCGCCAGCAGCTTGAGGGACAGGTACACTGAAGCTTTCTTT. Translation: CASSLRDRYTEAFF.

The J gene is TRBJ1-1, the V gene TRBV5-1; TRBD1 aligns across 10 bases. Germline V gene sequence: CDR1 SGHRS, CDR2 YFSETQ. The CDR3 sequence is 15 residues long. V gave up 4 bases and J gave up 4 bases; unmatched junction bases: 7. CDR3 residues: CASSQQTGGVTEAFF. The CDR3 bases are TGCGCCAGCAGCCAGCAGACAGGGGGCGTCACTGAAGCTTTCTTT.

V is TRBV7-8 and J is TRBJ1-2, with D possibly being TRBD1 (6 bases). V dropped 5 bases and J dropped 2 bases, with 12 bases sitting between them. In germline, CDR1 is SGHVS, CDR2 FQNEAQ. This CDR3 has 14 residues. CDR3 coding DNA: TGTGCCAGCAGCCGAACGACAGGAAACTATGGCTACACCTTC. It specifies CASSRTTGNYGYTF. Full variable domain (missing parts from reference TRBV7-8 and TRBJ1-2): GAGVSQSPRYKVAKRGQDVALRCDPISGHVSLFWYQQALGQGPEFLTYFQNEAQLDKSGLPSDRFFAERPEGSVSTLKIQRTQQEDSAVYLCASSRTTGNYGYTFGSGTRLTVV.

This chain connects TRBV5-6 to TRBJ1-1; D not resolved. The CDR3 has 16 amino acids. Germline loops: CDR1 SGHDT, CDR2 YYEEEE. Trimming stripped 2 bases from V and 3 bases from J, with 17 bases between. The CDR3 DNA sequence: TGTGCCAGCAGCTTACCCTCAAGCGGGCGCGACACTGAAGCTTTCTTT. Protein sequence: CASSLPSSGRDTEAFF.